This passage covers 28 T cell receptor beta chains from one sample sequenced in a study of chemoradiotherapy in HPV16-positive cancers. The assay was immunoSEQ multiplex PCR, and TCRdb's table has in-frame clones only and misses some. This sample has 20,000 to 30,000 clones, with roughly 94% found just once. The sample here was taken from a patient who underwent chemoradiotherapy. Source of these receptors: a human donor with HPV-associated anogenital cancer.

The CDR3: CASSIVYQALNTGELFF. The DNA for the CDR3 is TGTGCCAGTAGTATAGTTTACCAGGCCTTGAACACCGGGGAGCTGTTTTTT. The chain has TRBV19 and TRBJ2-2; the D is unclear. Germline V gives CDR1 LNHDA, CDR2 SQIVND (reference sequence). V was clipped by 1 base and J by 1 base, with 13 bases between them. The CDR3 has 17 amino acids.

This chain links TRBV2 with TRBJ1-1; D remains unclear. Trimming shortened V by 6 bases and J by 0 bases, and 8 bases separated the two germline ends. This CDR3 has 13 residues. Germline CDR1 is SNHLY and CDR2 is FYNNEI. In DNA, the CDR3 is TGTGCCAGCAGGGAGGAGGTGAACACTGAAGCTTTCTTT. Its protein product is CASREEVNTEAFF.

The table lists this clone with a count of one. The CDR3 DNA is TGTGCCTGGGGGCTAAGGGGGCAGCCTGGTGCTGAAGCTTTCTTT. This codes for CAWGLRGQPGAEAFF. J is TRBJ1-1 and V is TRBV30; TRBD1 matches 7 bases. This CDR3 contains 15 residues. Losses at the gene ends were 5 bases for V and 6 bases for J; bases not matched to a gene: 15. Germline V gene lookup returns CDR1 GTSNPN and CDR2 SVGIG (reference sequence).

The chain uses TRBV5-1 and TRBJ1-6; D is unclear. The CDR3 runs to 13 residues. V shed 3 bases and J shed 7 bases, with 8 bases lying between them. From germline, CDR1 is SGHRS and CDR2 YFSETQ. The CDR3: CASSSPGNSPLHF. The CDR3 region has the DNA TGCGCCAGCAGCTCACCGGGGAATTCACCCCTCCACTTT.

The chain has TRBV9 and TRBJ1-3, with D uncertain. With 4 bases removed from V and 0 bases from J, the gap between germline ends came to 5 bases. The CDR3 is made up of 13 amino acids. Germline values: CDR1 SGDLS, CDR2 YYNGEE. The CDR3 region has the DNA TGTGCCAGCAGCCCTGTCTCTGGAAACACCATATATTTT. It specifies CASSPVSGNTIYF.

The table lists this clone with a few counts. An end of the junction differs from the germline gene, which may be a read error. The chain links TRBV7-7 to TRBJ2-7, with TRBD2 matching 8 bases. The CDR3 totals 15 residues. Germline-derived CDR1 and CDR2 are SSHAT and FNYEAQ (reference sequence). For the CDR3, the DNA is TGTGCTAGCAGCTTAGAGGCGGGAGGAACCTACGAGCAGTACTTC. It specifies CASSLEAGGTYEQYF.

The chain recombines TRBV5-1 with TRBJ2-1, with 7 nucleotides matching TRBD1. With 2 bases clipped from V and 8 bases from J, the junction kept 10 bases outside the gene matches. The CDR3 has 15 amino acids. The germline CDR1 and CDR2 sequences are SGHRS and YFSETQ. CDR3 sequence (DNA): TGCGCCAGCAGCTTACAGGGGCGCGAAGAATATGAGCAGTTCTTC. Translated: CASSLQGREEYEQFF.

This chain links TRBV15 with TRBJ2-3; D is unclear. The CDR3 length is 13 residues. V gave up 2 bases and J gave up 1 base, with 4 bases separating them. Germline V gene sequence: CDR1 LNHNV, CDR2 YYDKDF (reference sequence). CDR3 residues: CATSRPGTDTQYF. The CDR3 DNA sequence: TGTGCCACCAGCAGACCGGGCACAGATACGCAGTATTTT.

This chain uses TRBV5-8 with TRBJ2-5; TRBD2 agrees at 12 bases. This CDR3 region has 18 residues. Germline assignment: CDR1 SGHTS and CDR2 YDEGEE. J lost 4 bases, V lost 4 bases, and 14 bases had no gene match. The CDR3 bases are TGTGCCAGCAGCGAAGGACTAGCGGGACGTATAGGGGGAGAGACCCAGTACTTC. Translation gives CASSEGLAGRIGGETQYF.

This chain joins TRBV9 and TRBJ2-6, with a weak D call TRBD2 (5 bases). Trimming cost V 3 bases and J 0 bases, with 7 bases left between them. From germline, CDR1 is SGDLS and CDR2 YYNGEE. The CDR3 is 15 amino acids. The DNA of the CDR3 is TGTGCCAGCAGCGCCGGGATCTCTGGGGCCAACGTCCTGACTTTC. Amino acids: CASSAGISGANVLTF.

The rearrangement uses TRBV5-1 and TRBJ1-1; 7 bases are shared with TRBD1. After removal of 3 bases from V and 5 bases from J, the junction contained 7 bases not matched to a gene. Germline CDR1 and CDR2: SGHRS and YFSETQ. The CDR3 consists of 14 residues. The CDR3 bases are TGCGCCAGCAGCTCCTTGACAGGGCCAACTGAAGCTTTCTTT. This codes for CASSSLTGPTEAFF.

The J gene is TRBJ2-7, the V gene TRBV30; D is perhaps TRBD1 or TRBD2 (5 bases each). Germline V gives CDR1 GTSNPN, CDR2 SVGIG (reference sequence). V lost 0 bases and J 5 bases, leaving 8 bases between the germline ends. The CDR3 extends over 12 amino acids. The CDR3 bases are TGTGCCTGGAGTGTACTGGGGGACGAGCAGTACTTC. Amino acids: CAWSVLGDEQYF.

This rearrangement joins TRBV10-3 to TRBJ1-1, with D maybe TRBD1 (5 bases). V lost 10 bases, J lost 1 base, and 13 bases lay in between. The CDR3 runs to 13 residues. CDR1 ENHRY and CDR2 SYGVKD come from the germline V gene. CDR3 sequence: CATEFGGNTEAFF. CDR3 bases: TGTGCCACCGAGTTTGGGGGGAACACTGAAGCTTTCTTT.

The genes are TRBV6-5 and TRBJ2-1; 10 bases line up with TRBD2. There are 15 residues in the CDR3. V was clipped by 5 bases and J by 4 bases; unmatched bases: 5. Germline V gene data show CDR1 as MNHEY and CDR2 as SVGAGI. The CDR3, as DNA: TGTGCCAGCAGTCTAGCGGGAGCGCAATACAATGAGCAGTTCTTC. It yields the protein CASSLAGAQYNEQFF.

The V gene is TRBV6-6, the J gene TRBJ1-6, with D perhaps TRBD1 (6 bases). In germline, CDR1 is MNHNY, CDR2 SVGAGI (reference sequence). The CDR3 has 15 residues. Trimming removed 4 bases at V and 4 bases at J, with 11 bases between. In DNA, the CDR3 is TGTGCCAGCAGTTTACAGGGTCCGTATAATTCACCCCTCCACTTT. Its translation: CASSLQGPYNSPLHF.

This rearrangement joins TRBV5-1 to TRBJ2-7; unclear D gene. The germline V gene has CDR1 SGHRS and CDR2 YFSETQ. The CDR3 runs 14 residues. V lost 4 bases to trimming and J lost 0 bases, with 11 bases between them. CDR3 nucleotides: TGCGCCAGCAGCCCAGAACCCTCCTCCTACGAGCAGTACTTC. Residues: CASSPEPSSYEQYF.

The chain combines TRBV28 with TRBJ2-7; 8 bases fit TRBD1. The CDR3 runs to 12 residues. Germline lookup yields CDR1 MDHEN and CDR2 SYDVKM. V lost 4 bases and J lost 12; bases outside the gene matches: 8. The CDR3 here is CASSSGQATPYF. CDR3 in DNA: TGTGCCAGCAGTTCGGGACAGGCCACCCCGTACTTC.

The chain links TRBV5-1 to TRBJ2-3, with D possibly being TRBD1 (6 bases). The CDR3 covers 16 residues. The V gene's germline CDR1 is SGHRS and CDR2 YFSETQ. Trimming shortened V by 2 bases and J by 1 base, and 14 bases separated the two germline ends. DNA of the CDR3: TGCGCCAGCAGCTTACCCACCCAGGGGCGCACAGATACGCAGTATTTT. Protein product: CASSLPTQGRTDTQYF.

This chain uses TRBV30 with TRBJ1-2, with 7 bases identical to TRBD1. V lost 3 bases and J lost 7; bases outside the gene matches: 11. The CDR3 spans 14 residues. CDR1 is GTSNPN and CDR2 is SVGIG in the germline V gene (reference sequence). The CDR3 region is CAWSFNRGRSGYTF. Here the CDR3 DNA reads TGTGCCTGGAGCTTTAATAGGGGGCGAAGTGGCTACACCTTC.

The V and J genes are TRBV28 and TRBJ2-3; 7 bases match TRBD2. The length of the CDR3 is 14 residues. CDR1 MDHEN and CDR2 SYDVKM come from the germline V gene. The trim removed 8 bases at V and 0 bases at J, leaving 5 bases unmatched. In nucleotides, the CDR3 is TGTGCCAGCGCGAGCGGGACTAGCACAGATACGCAGTATTTT. This encodes CASASGTSTDTQYF.

The CDR3 DNA sequence: TGTGCCAGCAGTTTATCGGGGGAGACCCAGTACTTC. It specifies CASSLSGETQYF. The J gene is TRBJ2-5, the V gene TRBV27; unclear D gene. The germline V gene has CDR1 MNHEY and CDR2 SMNVEV (reference sequence). Trimming took off 0 bases at V and 5 bases at J, with 4 bases between the two ends. The CDR3 length is 12 residues.

The rearrangement joins TRBV7-9 to TRBJ2-6, with D uncertain. CDR1 is SEHNR, CDR2 FQNEAQ, per germline (reference sequence). V was pared by 8 bases and J by 4 bases, with 9 bases between. This CDR3 has 13 amino acids. CDR3 sequence: CASATLGANVLTF. DNA for the CDR3: TGTGCCAGCGCGACCCTGGGGGCCAACGTCCTGACTTTC.

CDR3 in DNA: TGCGCCAGCAGCCAAGTACAGATTAGGGCCACAGATACGCAGTATTTT. It encodes CASSQVQIRATDTQYF. This chain links TRBV4-1 with TRBJ2-3; D uncertain. The CDR3 is 16 amino acids. The germline CDR1 and CDR2 sequences are MGHRA and YSYEKL. Trimming took off 1 base at V and 2 bases at J, with 13 bases between the two ends.

The chain employs TRBV28 and TRBJ1-4; no definite D call. Germline V lookup: CDR1 MDHEN, CDR2 SYDVKM. The length of the CDR3 is 13 residues. V dropped 2 bases and J dropped 8 bases, with 9 bases sitting between them. In DNA, the CDR3 is TGTGCCAGCAGTTTAATCCGGTCCGAAAAACTGTTTTTT. This translates into CASSLIRSEKLFF.

The V and J genes are TRBV13 and TRBJ2-1; D not resolved. CDR1 PRHDT and CDR2 FYEKMQ come from the germline V gene (reference sequence). Trimming left V 1 base short and J 7 bases short, with 5 bases between. This CDR3 region has 12 residues. CDR3 in amino acids: CASSLEGNEQFF. In DNA, the CDR3 is TGTGCCAGCAGCTTAGAAGGGAATGAGCAGTTCTTC. Using reference TRBV13 and TRBJ2-1 for the parts outside the CDR3, the full variable domain is AAGVIQSPRHLIKEKRETATLKCYPIPRHDTVYWYQQGPGQDPQFLISFYEKMQSDKGSIPDRFSAQQFSDYHSELNMSSLELGDSALYFCASSLEGNEQFFGPGTRLTVL.

The gene calls are TRBV10-1 and TRBJ1-6; a weak D match, TRBD1 (6 bases). Germline loops: CDR1 WNHNN, CDR2 SYGVQD (reference sequence). Deletions cut 2 bases from V and 10 bases from J, with 21 bases between. The CDR3 is made up of 17 amino acids. DNA for the CDR3: TGCGCCAGCAGTGAGCCGATTTTAGGGGGGGGAAACTCACCCCTCCACTTT. Encoded protein: CASSEPILGGGNSPLHF.

The chain recombines TRBV5-6 with TRBJ1-2; 9 nucleotides align to TRBD1. The CDR3 is 14 amino acids. The junction had 5 bases not matched to a gene; V was cut back by 4 bases and J by 4 bases. Germline V gene data show CDR1 as SGHDT and CDR2 as YYEEEE. The CDR3 coding sequence is TGTGCCAGCAGCGACAGGGGGGGTTCCTATGGCTACACCTTC. As protein: CASSDRGGSYGYTF.

V and J are TRBV19 and TRBJ1-1, with D possibly being TRBD1 (6 bases). V shed 5 bases and J shed 1 base, with 14 bases lying between them. This CDR3 comprises 15 residues. In germline, CDR1 is LNHDA, CDR2 SQIVND (reference sequence). CDR3 in DNA: TGTGCCAGTAGTCCCCTACAGGGTCCGAACACTGAAGCTTTCTTT. Protein sequence: CASSPLQGPNTEAFF.